This TCR beta chain was sequenced for a study of early T cells in non-severe SARS-CoV-2 infection. Study-level background: Sequenced material consisted of bulk RNA (from unsorted whole blood), and chains were unpaired.

This clonotype appeared a few times. The germline V and J ends were trimmed by 2 bases and 2 bases, with 9 bases remaining between them. Looked up from germline, CDR1 is WSHSY and CDR2 is SAAADI. The CDR3 totals 14 residues. Individual cDNA molecules received unique molecular identifiers. TCRdb redid the calling of the 5' RACE reads with MiXCR, one entry per CDR3 protein. The sample records some 34,000 distinct CDR3 sequences, approximately 4.4% being singletons. Sequencing was done on a sample of whole blood. The chain has TRBV10-2 and TRBJ2-5; no definite D call. The sequence was obtained from an adult who was a healthcare worker with PCR-confirmed SARS-CoV-2 infection or an uninfected control (not recorded which). CDR3 loop: CASSELGMQETQYF. The CDR3 DNA follows: TGCGCCAGCAGTGAGCTCGGAATGCAAGAGACCCAGTACTTC.